These 15 T cell receptor beta chains share one sample of origin, sequenced in a study of control samples from healthy donors and cancer patients. TCRdb's table, derived via immunoSEQ multiplex PCR, lists solely in-frame clones and lacks some. The data show under 200,000 clones, about 95% seen once. The source material was PBMCs. The receptors come from a man in his sixties with colorectal cancer.

The chain links TRBV6-2 or TRBV6-3 to TRBJ2-7; TRBD1 is a possible D gene (5 bases). The CDR3 extends over 15 amino acids. V lost 2 bases and J 2 bases, leaving 13 bases between the germline ends. Germline lookup yields CDR1 MNHEY and CDR2 SVGEGT. The CDR3 coding sequence is TGTGCCAGCAGTTACGTTGGACACGTAACCTACGAGCAGTACTTC. Its protein product is CASSYVGHVTYEQYF.

The chain recombines TRBV6-6 with TRBJ1-4; the match to TRBD1 covers 7 bases. CDR1 is MNHNY, CDR2 SVGAGI, per germline (reference sequence). J was trimmed by 8 bases and V by 7 bases; bases with no gene match: 7. The CDR3 runs to 13 residues. CDR3 DNA sequence: TGTGCCAGCACCGCCGGGACAGAAGAAAAACTGTTTTTT. This gives the protein CASTAGTEEKLFF.

The chain carries TRBV30 and TRBJ2-3; 7 bases map to TRBD1. V lost 4 bases, J lost 2 bases, and 3 bases stayed unmatched. This CDR3 has 13 amino acids. The germline gives CDR1 GTSNPN, CDR2 SVGIG (reference sequence). CDR3 nucleotides: TGTGCCTGGAAGACAGGGATCACAGATACGCAGTATTTT. It encodes CAWKTGITDTQYF.

This clone has just one count. The gene calls are TRBV5-5 and TRBJ2-7; possibly TRBD1 for D (5 bases). V was trimmed by 0 bases and J by 2 bases, leaving 21 bases between them. The CDR3 consists of 18 residues. Germline V gene data show CDR1 as SGHKS and CDR2 as YYEKEE (reference sequence). CDR3 residues: CASSLAISQALRAYEQYF. The CDR3 DNA reads as TGTGCCAGCAGCTTGGCCATATCCCAGGCCCTCAGGGCCTACGAGCAGTACTTC. Supplemented by reference TRBV5-5 and TRBJ2-7, the full variable domain reads DAGVTQSPTHLIKTRGQQVTLRCSPISGHKSVSWYQQVLGQGPQFIFQYYEKEERGRGNFPDRFSARQFPNYSSELNVNALLLGDSALYLCASSLAISQALRAYEQYFGPGTRLTVT.

The chain carries TRBV7-9 and TRBJ1-4; the D is unclear. The V gene's germline CDR1 is SEHNR and CDR2 FQNEAQ (reference sequence). V was trimmed by 5 bases and J by 4 bases, leaving 11 bases between them. The CDR3 totals 14 residues. CDR3 in amino acids: CASSNRALNEKLFF. The CDR3 DNA follows: TGTGCCAGCAGCAACCGGGCCCTTAATGAAAAACTGTTTTTT.

The chain combines TRBV15 with TRBJ1-4; a weak D match, TRBD1 (6 bases). CDR3 length equals 15 residues. Germline CDR1 is LNHNV and CDR2 is YYDKDF (reference sequence). Trimming took 5 bases from V and 5 from J, leaving 15 bases between them. The CDR3 region is CATSRQTGNNEKLFF. CDR3 nucleotide sequence: TGTGCCACCAGCCGACAAACAGGGAACAATGAAAAACTGTTTTTT.

In DNA form, the CDR3 reads TGTGCCAGCAGCACCACTAGCGGGGGGGATTACAATGAGCAGTTCTTC. This sequence encodes CASSTTSGGDYNEQFF. The chain has TRBV9 and TRBJ2-1; 13 bases are a match to TRBD2. Germline CDR1 reads SGDLS; CDR2 reads YYNGEE. Trimming cost V 4 bases and J 4 bases; bases outside gene matches: 5. This CDR3 has 16 residues. Variable domain in full (rest from reference TRBV9 and TRBJ2-1): DSGVTQTPKHLITATGQRVTLRCSPRSGDLSVYWYQQSLDQGLQFLIQYYNGEERAKGNILERFSAQQFPDLHSELNLSSLELGDSALYFCASSTTSGGDYNEQFFGPGTRLTVL.

The chain has TRBV18 and TRBJ2-2; D is unclear. The CDR3 runs 15 residues. Trimming stripped 1 base from V and 0 bases from J, with 6 bases between. CDR1 and CDR2 from the germline V gene are KGHSH and LQKENI. The CDR3 DNA reads TGTGCCAGCTCACCACGGGCGGCGAACACCGGGGAGCTGTTTTTT. Protein sequence: CASSPRAANTGELFF.

The chain couples TRBV18 to TRBJ1-2; unclear D gene. The CDR3 covers 14 residues. Trimming shortened V by 3 bases and J by 4 bases, and 12 bases separated the two germline ends. The germline V gene encodes CDR1 KGHSH and CDR2 LQKENI. The CDR3 coding sequence is TGTGCCAGCTCACCTACCGGGCTTAGCTATGGCTACACCTTC. It yields the protein CASSPTGLSYGYTF.

The chain carries TRBV7-9 and TRBJ2-1; D tentatively fits TRBD1 or TRBD2 (5 bases each). The CDR3 covers 13 residues. V was shortened by 11 bases and J by 5 bases, with 16 bases between the two germline ends. CDR1 and CDR2 from the germline V gene are SEHNR and FQNEAQ (reference sequence). DNA of the CDR3: TGTGCCGGGGGACCGGGGCCAAACAATGAGCAGTTCTTC. Protein sequence: CAGGPGPNNEQFF.

J is TRBJ2-3 and V is TRBV24-1, with D possibly matching TRBD2 (5 bases). The CDR3 is 14 residues long. CDR1 is KGHDR, CDR2 SFDVKD, per germline. The V end lost 5 bases, the J end lost 7 bases, and 15 bases lay between the germline ends. In nucleotides, the CDR3 is TGTGCCACCAGTGCGGGCGGGTATCAAAATACGCAGTATTTT. It specifies CATSAGGYQNTQYF.

The CDR3, as DNA: TGTGCCAGCAGCGTAGGAACGGCAACTAATGAAAAACTGTTTTTT. This encodes CASSVGTATNEKLFF. This chain links TRBV9 with TRBJ1-4; the D is unclear. Germline CDR1 and CDR2: SGDLS and YYNGEE. Trimming left V 0 bases short and J 0 bases short, with 6 bases between. The CDR3 extends over 15 amino acids.

J is TRBJ2-5 and V is TRBV7-2; the match to TRBD2 covers 10 bases. Germline CDR1 is SGHTA and CDR2 is FQGNSA. This CDR3 region has 14 residues. V shed 5 bases, J shed 7 bases, and the junction held 7 bases outside the gene matches. In DNA, the CDR3 is TGTGCCAGCAGCGCGGGACTAGCGTCCCCGACCCAGTACTTC. Amino acid sequence: CASSAGLASPTQYF.

This chain uses TRBV28 with TRBJ2-5, with 7 bases aligning to TRBD1. Germline lookup yields CDR1 MDHEN and CDR2 SYDVKM. The ends lost 1 base at V and 2 bases at J; junction bases unmatched: 4. The CDR3 has 15 residues. CDR3 DNA: TGTGCCAGCAGTTTATTGGGACAGATTCAAGAGACCCAGTACTTC. This sequence encodes CASSLLGQIQETQYF.

This chain uses TRBV19 with TRBJ1-5, with 7 bases aligning to TRBD1. Germline assignment: CDR1 LNHDA and CDR2 SQIVND (reference sequence). The ends lost 2 bases at V and 4 bases at J; junction bases unmatched: 2. This CDR3 region has 14 residues. The CDR3 spells CASSIQGGNQPQHF. In DNA, the CDR3 is TGTGCCAGTAGTATACAGGGGGGGAATCAGCCCCAGCATTTT. The full variable domain, completed using reference TRBV19 and TRBJ1-5, is DGGITQSPKYLFRKEGQNVTLSCEQNLNHDAMYWYRQDPGQGLRLIYYSQIVNDFQKGDIAEGYSVSREKKESFPLTVTSAQKNPTAFYLCASSIQGGNQPQHFGDGTRLSIL.